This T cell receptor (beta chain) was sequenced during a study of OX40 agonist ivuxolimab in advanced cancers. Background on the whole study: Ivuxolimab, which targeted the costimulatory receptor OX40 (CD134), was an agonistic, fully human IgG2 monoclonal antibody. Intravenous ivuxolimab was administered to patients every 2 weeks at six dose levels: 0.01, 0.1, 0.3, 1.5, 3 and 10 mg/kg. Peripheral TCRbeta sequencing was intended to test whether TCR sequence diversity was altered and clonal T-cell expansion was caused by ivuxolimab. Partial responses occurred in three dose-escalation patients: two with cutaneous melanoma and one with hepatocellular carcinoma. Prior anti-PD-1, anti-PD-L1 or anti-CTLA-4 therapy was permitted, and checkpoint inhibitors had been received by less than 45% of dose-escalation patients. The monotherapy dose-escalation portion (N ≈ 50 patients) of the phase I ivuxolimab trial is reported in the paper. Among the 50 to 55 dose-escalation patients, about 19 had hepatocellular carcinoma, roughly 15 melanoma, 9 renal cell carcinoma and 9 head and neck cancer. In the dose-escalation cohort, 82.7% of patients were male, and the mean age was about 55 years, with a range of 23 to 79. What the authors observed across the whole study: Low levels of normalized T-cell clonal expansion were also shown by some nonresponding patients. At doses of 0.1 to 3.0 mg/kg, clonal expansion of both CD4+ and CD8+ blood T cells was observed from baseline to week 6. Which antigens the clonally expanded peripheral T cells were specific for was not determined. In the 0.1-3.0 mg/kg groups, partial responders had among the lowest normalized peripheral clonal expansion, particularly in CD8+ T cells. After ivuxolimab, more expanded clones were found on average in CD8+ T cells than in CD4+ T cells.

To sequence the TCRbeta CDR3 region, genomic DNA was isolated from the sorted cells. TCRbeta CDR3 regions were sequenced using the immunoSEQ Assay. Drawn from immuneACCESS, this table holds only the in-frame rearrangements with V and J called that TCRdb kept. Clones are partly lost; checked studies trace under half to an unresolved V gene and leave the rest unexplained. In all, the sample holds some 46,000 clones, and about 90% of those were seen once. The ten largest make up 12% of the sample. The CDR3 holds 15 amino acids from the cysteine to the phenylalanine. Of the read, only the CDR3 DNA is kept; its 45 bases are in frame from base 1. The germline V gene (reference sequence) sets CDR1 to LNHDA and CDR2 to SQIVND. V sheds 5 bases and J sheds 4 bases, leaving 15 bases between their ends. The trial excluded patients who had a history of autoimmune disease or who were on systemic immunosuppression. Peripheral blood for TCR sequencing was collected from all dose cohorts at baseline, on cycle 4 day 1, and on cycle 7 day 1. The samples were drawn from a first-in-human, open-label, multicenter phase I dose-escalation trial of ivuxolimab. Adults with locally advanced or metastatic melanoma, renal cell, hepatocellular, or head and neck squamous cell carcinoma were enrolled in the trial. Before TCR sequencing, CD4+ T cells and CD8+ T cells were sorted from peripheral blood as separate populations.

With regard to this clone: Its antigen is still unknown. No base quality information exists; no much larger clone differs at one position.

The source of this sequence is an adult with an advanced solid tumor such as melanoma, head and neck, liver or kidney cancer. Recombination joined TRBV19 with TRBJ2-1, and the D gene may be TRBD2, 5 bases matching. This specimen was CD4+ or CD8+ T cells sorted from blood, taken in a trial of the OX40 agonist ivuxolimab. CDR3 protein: CASSELLATYNEQFF. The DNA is TGTGCCAGTAGTGAGCTCTTAGCGACTTACAATGAGCAGTTCTTC.